Each of the 28 T cell receptor beta chains below was sequenced from the same sample in a study of shared clonotypes between healthy human individuals (TCRdb year 2020). CD8 naive samples consisted of CD45RO-negative cells that were positively selected for CCR7, yielding a CD45RA+CCR7+ population without TemRA cells. Receptor amplification or capture employed the immunoSEQ multiplex PCR assay. The table was pulled from immuneACCESS by TCRdb, which kept in-frame rearrangements only. Such tables lose some clones; where checked, under half of the loss comes from unresolved V genes, and the rest has no known cause. The table for this sample lists around 640,000 clones; about 96% of them were counted only once. The ten largest clones capture approximately 0.1% of the sample. Sequencing used naive CD8+ T cells sorted from blood. The intended sense of this specimen's cell subset or site label: CD45RA+CCR7+. These receptors came from a young woman in good health.

V gene TRBV27 combines with J gene TRBJ2-7; 12 nucleotides line up with TRBD2. V shed 6 bases, J shed 3 bases, and the junction held 6 bases outside the gene matches. The CDR3 has 15 residues. The germline gives CDR1 MNHEY, CDR2 SMNVEV (reference sequence). Here the CDR3 DNA reads TGTGCCAGCAGCCGTCCGACTAGCGGGAGCTACGAGCAGTACTTC. Translation: CASSRPTSGSYEQYF.

J is TRBJ2-3 and V is TRBV4-1, with 10 bases fitting TRBD2. Per germline, CDR1 MGHRA and CDR2 YSYEKL. The CDR3 sequence is 17 residues long. V was pared by 2 bases and J by 2 bases, with 7 bases of the junction left unmatched. CDR3: CASSQPSSGRNTDTQYF. Written as DNA, the CDR3 is TGCGCCAGCAGCCAACCTTCTAGCGGGAGAAACACAGATACGCAGTATTTT.

This clone showed up just a few times. The V call is TRBV28, the J call TRBJ2-7; possible D gene TRBD2, 7 bases. V lost 8 bases and J lost 4, with 12 bases in between. The CDR3 loop spans 12 amino acids. Germline V lookup: CDR1 MDHEN, CDR2 SYDVKM. CDR3 nucleotides: TGTGCCAGCTGGGGGAGGGGGTACGAGCAGTACTTC. Its protein is CASWGRGYEQYF.

The chain couples TRBV7-2 to TRBJ2-6; TRBD1 matches 8 bases. Germline assignment: CDR1 SGHTA and CDR2 FQGNSA. The ends lost 3 bases at V and 4 bases at J; junction bases unmatched: 8. This CDR3 is 17 amino acids long. The CDR3 spells CASSFGTGVPGANVLTF. The CDR3 DNA sequence: TGTGCCAGCAGCTTCGGGACAGGCGTCCCCGGGGCCAACGTCCTGACTTTC. The whole variable domain, remainder taken from reference TRBV7-2 and TRBJ2-6, is GAGVSQSPSNKVTEKGKDVELRCDPISGHTALYWYRQSLGQGLEFLIYFQGNSAPDKSGLPSDRFSAERTGGSVSTLTIQRTQQEDSAVYLCASSFGTGVPGANVLTFGAGSRLTVL.

The chain carries TRBV7-9 and TRBJ2-1; TRBD2 agrees at 9 bases. The V and J ends lost 5 bases and 0 bases, in that order; junction bases with no gene match: 2. The germline gives CDR1 SEHNR, CDR2 FQNEAQ (reference sequence). CDR3 length equals 15 residues. For the CDR3, the DNA is TGTGCCAGCAGCAGAGCGGGAGGCTCCTACAATGAGCAGTTCTTC. It specifies CASSRAGGSYNEQFF.

This clone appeared a single time. Other DNA sequences within the sample encode an identical CDR3. V and J are TRBV5-1 and TRBJ2-7, with 13 bases that match TRBD2. The CDR3 consists of 15 residues. Germline loops: CDR1 SGHRS, CDR2 YFSETQ. The V gene end was trimmed by 4 bases and the J gene end by 2 bases; junction bases not matched to a gene: 3. The CDR3 is CASSAGLAGTYEQYF. The CDR3 nucleotides read TGCGCCAGCAGCGCGGGACTAGCGGGAACCTACGAGCAGTACTTC.

Comment on this clone: At the DNA level, this CDR3 is encoded by other sequences in the same sample as well. The chain uses TRBV6-4 and TRBJ2-7; D unclear. V was shortened by 2 bases and J by 4 bases, with 3 bases between the two germline ends. The CDR3 is 11 amino acids. Germline CDR1 reads MRHNA; CDR2 reads SNTAGT. For the CDR3, the DNA is TGTGCCAGCAGTGACGGGTACGAGCAGTACTTC. Encoded protein: CASSDGYEQYF.

V is TRBV19 and J is TRBJ2-1; D not resolved. The CDR3 is 16 residues long. Germline CDR1 LNHDA, CDR2 SQIVND (reference sequence). The V end was cut by 5 bases, the J end by 0 bases, with 14 bases between. CDR3 nucleotides: TGTGCCAGTAGTGACTTCCCGGAGAGCTCCTACAATGAGCAGTTCTTC. This codes for CASSDFPESSYNEQFF.

This CDR3 reads CASSKGEGHSYNEQFF. The CDR3 DNA follows: TGTGCCAGCAGCAAGGGGGAGGGACACTCCTACAATGAGCAGTTCTTC. The gene calls are TRBV7-9 and TRBJ2-1; tentatively, D is TRBD2 (7 bases). This CDR3 region has 16 residues. V lost 5 bases and J 0 bases, leaving 14 bases between the germline ends. Germline V gene lookup returns CDR1 SEHNR and CDR2 FQNEAQ (reference sequence).

The chain joins TRBV9 to TRBJ2-1, with D perhaps TRBD1 or TRBD2 (7 bases each). The CDR3 covers 16 residues. Trimming removed 4 bases at V and 7 bases at J, with 21 bases between. Germline CDR1 SGDLS, CDR2 YYNGEE. CDR3 residues: CASSPNQGRGGNEQFF. The CDR3 nucleotides read TGTGCCAGCAGCCCGAACCAGGGCAGGGGGGGGAATGAGCAGTTCTTC.

The chain uses TRBV7-8 and TRBJ2-7, with TRBD2 matching over 7 bases. Germline CDR1 SGHVS, CDR2 FQNEAQ. Trimming at V came to 5 bases and at J to 4 bases, leaving 5 bases not matched to a gene. The CDR3 is 13 residues long. CDR3 region: CASSHPGGYEQYF. Written as DNA, the CDR3 is TGTGCCAGCAGCCACCCGGGGGGATACGAGCAGTACTTC.

The chain has TRBV5-8 and TRBJ1-3, with a weak D call TRBD1 (5 bases). This CDR3 contains 14 residues. Germline CDR1 SGHTS, CDR2 YDEGEE. V lost 3 bases to trimming and J lost 0 bases, with 7 bases between them. The CDR3 nucleotides are TGTGCCAGCAGCTCCGGGGGCTCTGGAAACACCATATATTTT. This translates into CASSSGGSGNTIYF.

CDR3 nucleotides: TGTGCCAGCAGCCCGGGGACAGGGCCTTCCTACGAGCAGTACTTC. Translation: CASSPGTGPSYEQYF. This chain links TRBV7-7 with TRBJ2-7, with TRBD1 matching over 9 bases. J gave up 1 base and V 5 bases, and 6 bases lay outside the gene matches. The CDR3 has 15 amino acids. Germline CDR1 reads SSHAT; CDR2 reads FNYEAQ (reference sequence).

The chain has TRBV28 and TRBJ2-3, with no clear D. Germline V gives CDR1 MDHEN, CDR2 SYDVKM. This CDR3 has 15 residues. Trimming removed 1 base from V and 0 bases from J, with 8 bases in between. The CDR3 is CASSLSYHSTDTQYF. For the CDR3, the DNA is TGTGCCAGCAGTTTATCTTACCATAGCACAGATACGCAGTATTTT.

This chain joins TRBV7-2 and TRBJ1-5; 8 bases line up with TRBD1. The junction had 9 bases not matched to a gene; V was cut back by 4 bases and J by 1 base. This CDR3 is 17 amino acids long. Germline V lookup: CDR1 SGHTA, CDR2 FQGNSA. The CDR3 nucleotides read TGTGCCAGCAGCTCTAGGACAGGGTATGACAGCAATCAGCCCCAGCATTTT. As protein: CASSSRTGYDSNQPQHF.

This clone was seen just once. The chain employs TRBV28 and TRBJ2-5; maybe TRBD2 (5 bases). With the DNA end fitting TRBJ2-7 better, the J assignment may be wrong. The CDR3 is 17 amino acids. The germline gives CDR1 MDHEN, CDR2 SYDVKM. This CDR3 reads CASSFSFRAEPGYEQYF. In nucleotides, the CDR3 is TGTGCCAGCAGTTTTAGTTTTCGCGCGGAGCCGGGATACGAGCAGTACTTC.

The J gene is TRBJ2-7, the V gene TRBV20-1, with a possible D match to TRBD2 (6 bases). Germline assignment: CDR1 DFQATT and CDR2 SNEGSKA (reference sequence). V dropped 6 bases and J dropped 6 bases, with 12 bases sitting between them. The CDR3 spans 11 residues. CDR3 sequence (DNA): TGCAGTGCAGACCAGGGACTCGAGCAGTACTTC. It codes for CSADQGLEQYF.

This clone was counted a single time. The chain joins TRBV13 to TRBJ1-4; TRBD1 matches 9 bases. The CDR3 contains 14 residues. CDR1 is PRHDT, CDR2 FYEKMQ, per germline (reference sequence). V lost 7 bases, J lost 7 bases, and 7 bases stayed unmatched. CDR3 region: CASTWGQGGEKLFF. Written as DNA, the CDR3 is TGTGCCAGCACCTGGGGACAGGGTGGTGAAAAACTGTTTTTT.

V gene TRBV28 combines with J gene TRBJ2-7; unclear D gene. Trimming took 5 bases from V and 3 from J, leaving 5 bases between them. This CDR3 is built from 11 residues. Germline CDR1 reads MDHEN; CDR2 reads SYDVKM. The CDR3, as DNA: TGTGCCAGCAGTGCCCACTACGAGCAGTACTTC. Residues: CASSAHYEQYF.

The CDR3 nucleotides are TGTGCCAGCAGTTTAGATCGCGGTAGCACAGATACGCAGTATTTT. It specifies CASSLDRGSTDTQYF. This chain links TRBV27 with TRBJ2-3; D is unclear. V shed 2 bases and J shed 0 bases, with 9 bases lying between them. The CDR3 spans 15 residues. Germline CDR1 reads MNHEY; CDR2 reads SMNVEV (reference sequence).

In the case of this clone: Other nucleotide sequences in the sample specify the same CDR3. The J gene is TRBJ2-1, the V gene TRBV28; D call uncertain. This CDR3 is built from 12 residues. Germline V gene sequence: CDR1 MDHEN, CDR2 SYDVKM. The V gene lost 3 bases and the J gene lost 7 bases, with 7 bases spanning the gap. The CDR3, as DNA: TGTGCCAGCAGTTTGAGTTCGAATGAGCAGTTCTTC. Encoded protein: CASSLSSNEQFF.

The chain joins TRBV5-8 to TRBJ1-3; no reliable D call. Trimming left V 4 bases short and J 0 bases short, with 14 bases between. In germline, CDR1 is SGHTS, CDR2 YDEGEE. This CDR3 has 16 residues. The CDR3 sequence: CASSTPQTDSGNTIYF. CDR3 in DNA: TGTGCCAGCAGCACCCCCCAGACGGACTCTGGAAACACCATATATTTT.

The chain has TRBV7-6 and TRBJ1-4, with unresolved D. V was cut by 1 base and J by 2 bases, with 14 bases left in between. Germline V gene lookup returns CDR1 SGHVS and CDR2 FNYEAQ. The CDR3 length is 17 residues. The CDR3 here is CASSLVECPKTNEKLFF. The CDR3 DNA reads as TGTGCCAGCAGCTTAGTGGAGTGTCCAAAGACTAATGAAAAACTGTTTTTT.

This sequence joins TRBV7-6 and TRBJ2-5; TRBD2 might be the D (7 bases). The germline CDR1 and CDR2 sequences are SGHVS and FNYEAQ. This CDR3 is built from 15 residues. The V end was cut by 5 bases, the J end by 3 bases, with 16 bases between. Here the CDR3 reads CASSIRGGIKETQYF. CDR3 DNA sequence: TGTGCCAGCAGCATTAGGGGGGGTATAAAAGAGACCCAGTACTTC.

J is TRBJ2-1 and V is TRBV6-1; the D gene is possibly TRBD2 (5 bases). The germline gives CDR1 MNHNS, CDR2 SASEGT. Trimming cost V 8 bases and J 0 bases, with 5 bases left between them. The CDR3 totals 12 residues. The CDR3 DNA follows: TGTGCCAGCGAGGGCTCCTACAATGAGCAGTTCTTC. It translates to CASEGSYNEQFF.

The chain combines TRBV10-1 with TRBJ2-1, with D possibly being TRBD2 (6 bases). V gave up 5 bases and J gave up 4 bases, with 12 bases separating them. The CDR3 consists of 14 residues. Germline V gives CDR1 WNHNN, CDR2 SYGVQD (reference sequence). The CDR3 loop reads CASSSSSEYNEQFF. CDR3 nucleotides: TGCGCCAGCAGTTCGTCTAGCGAATACAATGAGCAGTTCTTC.

This rearrangement joins TRBV18 to TRBJ2-5; D is unclear. Per the germline V gene, CDR1 is KGHSH and CDR2 is LQKENI. CDR3 size: 15 residues. The V end lost 1 base, the J end lost 0 bases, and 9 bases lay between the germline ends. CDR3 region: CASSPLRRNQETQYF. CDR3 coding DNA: TGTGCCAGCTCACCACTTAGGCGGAACCAAGAGACCCAGTACTTC.

The rearrangement uses TRBV9 and TRBJ1-1; D gene uncertain. The germline gives CDR1 SGDLS, CDR2 YYNGEE. Trimming left V 4 bases short and J 1 base short, with 11 bases between. CDR3 length: 14 amino acids. The CDR3 bases are TGTGCCAGCAGCCCTAGAGGCGGGAACACTGAAGCTTTCTTT. It translates to CASSPRGGNTEAFF.